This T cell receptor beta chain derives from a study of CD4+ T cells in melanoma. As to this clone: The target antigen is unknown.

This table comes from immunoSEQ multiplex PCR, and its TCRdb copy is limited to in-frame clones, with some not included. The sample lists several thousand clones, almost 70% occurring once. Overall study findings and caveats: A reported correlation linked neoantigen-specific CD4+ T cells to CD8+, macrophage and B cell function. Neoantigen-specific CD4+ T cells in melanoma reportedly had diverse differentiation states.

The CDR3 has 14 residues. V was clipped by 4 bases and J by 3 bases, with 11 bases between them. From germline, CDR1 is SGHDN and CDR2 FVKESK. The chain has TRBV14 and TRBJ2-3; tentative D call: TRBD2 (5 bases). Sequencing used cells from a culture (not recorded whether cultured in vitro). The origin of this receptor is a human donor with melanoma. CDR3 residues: CASSPAGLTDTQYF. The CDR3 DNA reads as TGTGCCAGCAGCCCAGCCGGACTTACAGATACGCAGTATTTT.